Each of the 23 T cell receptor beta chains below was sequenced from the same sample in a study of beta chain features in type 1 diabetes. Notes on the study in general: Shortening that was moderate but significant affected the TCRB CDR3s of Type 1 diabetes patients in all four CD4+ subsets.

The antigens of these receptors remain unknown. Expressed TCRB transcripts got sequenced, as all isolated RNA was reverse transcribed. Measured with immunoSEQ multiplex PCR; TCRdb has only the in-frame clones, and not every one. Among about 370,000 clones listed, 8.5% to 10% were seen once. The sequenced sample consisted of central memory CD4+ T cells from blood. The receptors stem from a man aged 30 to 39 with type 1 diabetes.

The J gene is TRBJ2-7, the V gene TRBV19; maybe TRBD2 (6 bases). Germline V gene lookup returns CDR1 LNHDA and CDR2 SQIVND (reference sequence). This CDR3 is built from 14 residues. Trimming pared 7 bases from V and 0 bases from J, leaving 13 bases between. The CDR3 DNA follows: TGTGCCAGTACCGGCGGGAAGAGCTCCTACGAGCAGTACTTC. The encoded protein is CASTGGKSSYEQYF.

There are a few counts of this clone. The rearrangement joins TRBV27 to TRBJ2-3; 8 bases fit TRBD1. The trim removed 6 bases at V and 0 bases at J, leaving 14 bases unmatched. CDR3 length equals 18 residues. The germline V gene has CDR1 MNHEY and CDR2 SMNVEV (reference sequence). CDR3 residues: CASRYRGSGTASTDTQYF. The CDR3 region has the DNA TGTGCCAGCAGGTACAGGGGGTCCGGGACTGCTAGCACAGATACGCAGTATTTT.

This rearrangement joins TRBV5-4 to TRBJ1-5, with D unresolved. This CDR3 spans 15 amino acids. CDR1 is SGHNT and CDR2 is YYREEE in the germline V gene (reference sequence). Trimming took off 0 bases at V and 7 bases at J, with 14 bases between the two ends. The CDR3 coding sequence is TGTGCCAGCAGCTTGGGATCCAGAGCAGGCCAGCCCCAGCATTTT. This encodes CASSLGSRAGQPQHF.

This clone showed up just a few times. The chain recombines TRBV19 with TRBJ2-5; tentative D call: TRBD1 (5 bases). V lost 5 bases and J 3 bases, leaving 13 bases between the germline ends. The length of the CDR3 is 14 residues. Germline CDR1 and CDR2: LNHDA and SQIVND (reference sequence). This CDR3 reads CASSPKTREETQYF. The CDR3 nucleotides read TGTGCCAGTAGTCCTAAGACCAGGGAAGAGACCCAGTACTTC.

This clone has just a few counts. J is TRBJ2-1 and V is TRBV14; the D gene is possibly TRBD2 (5 bases). Trimming pared 0 bases from V and 1 base from J, leaving 13 bases between. The CDR3 is 17 amino acids. Germline-derived CDR1 and CDR2 are SGHDN and FVKESK. CDR3 protein: CASSQDKSGRSYNEQFF. In DNA form, the CDR3 reads TGTGCCAGCAGCCAAGACAAAAGCGGTCGGTCCTACAATGAGCAGTTCTTC.

This clone was counted many times. This chain joins TRBV7-2 and TRBJ1-2; a possible D gene is TRBD1 (6 bases). Germline V gives CDR1 SGHTA, CDR2 FQGNSA. Trimming cost V 2 bases and J 8 bases, with 12 bases left between them. The CDR3 spans 13 residues. CDR3 sequence (DNA): TGTGCCAGCAGCTTATCAGGGGTGTCAGGCTACACCTTC. It encodes CASSLSGVSGYTF.

This clone came up many times. This sequence joins TRBV5-1 and TRBJ1-1; 11 bases are shared with TRBD1. Germline V CDR1 and CDR2: SGHRS, YFSETQ. V dropped 4 bases and J dropped 5; count of bases not matched to a gene: 4. The CDR3 extends over 14 amino acids. The CDR3 spells CASSTGQGETEAFF. The CDR3 nucleotides are TGCGCCAGCAGCACGGGACAGGGGGAAACTGAAGCTTTCTTT.

CDR3 in DNA: TGTGCCAGTAGTATGGGGCTAGCGGGAGGGACGAACACCGGGGAGCTGTTTTTT. Translating gives CASSMGLAGGTNTGELFF. This sequence joins TRBV19 and TRBJ2-2; 12 bases align to TRBD2. CDR1 LNHDA and CDR2 SQIVND come from the germline V gene (reference sequence). V lost 3 bases and J lost 0; bases outside the gene matches: 5. CDR3 length equals 18 residues.

A few counts support this clone. The rearrangement links TRBV28 to TRBJ1-2, with no clear D. V was clipped by 1 base and J by 5 bases, with 11 bases between them. The CDR3 is made up of 14 amino acids. Germline V gene data show CDR1 as MDHEN and CDR2 as SYDVKM. The CDR3 nucleotides read TGTGCCAGCAGTTTATCAACGGCTTTATATGGCTACACCTTC. It translates to CASSLSTALYGYTF.

The V call is TRBV5-1, the J call TRBJ1-1; no firm D call. From germline, CDR1 is SGHRS and CDR2 YFSETQ. V was shortened by 0 bases and J by 6 bases, with 6 bases between the two germline ends. The CDR3 is made up of 12 amino acids. The CDR3 reads CASSLDGSEAFF. In nucleotides, the CDR3 is TGCGCCAGCAGCTTGGACGGTTCTGAAGCTTTCTTT.

This chain links TRBV7-9 with TRBJ2-2; TRBD2 might be the D (5 bases). Per germline, CDR1 SEHNR and CDR2 FQNEAQ (reference sequence). V gave up 2 bases and J gave up 2 bases, with 18 bases separating them. The CDR3 is made up of 18 amino acids. This CDR3 is CASSLFMWGVSNTGELFF. The CDR3 DNA reads TGTGCCAGCAGCTTATTTATGTGGGGAGTCTCTAACACCGGGGAGCTGTTTTTT.

CDR3 nucleotides: TGTGCCAGCTCACCATCTAGCGGGTACAATGAGCAGTTCTTC. This encodes CASSPSSGYNEQFF. V gene TRBV18 combines with J gene TRBJ2-1, with 8 bases lining up with TRBD2. The junction had 1 base not matched to a gene; V was cut back by 2 bases and J by 4 bases. The germline CDR1 and CDR2 sequences are KGHSH and LQKENI. The CDR3 has 14 amino acids.

This clone was counted many times. This chain joins TRBV5-1 and TRBJ2-4, with D maybe TRBD1 (6 bases). Deletions cut 2 bases from V and 8 bases from J, with 8 bases between. Germline CDR1 is SGHRS and CDR2 is YFSETQ. The CDR3 contains 12 residues. CDR3 loop: CASSFRGDIQYF. CDR3 sequence (DNA): TGCGCCAGCAGCTTCAGGGGTGACATTCAGTACTTC.

The rearrangement uses TRBV7-2 and TRBJ2-7; the D gene is possibly TRBD1 (5 bases). The V and J ends lost 7 bases and 6 bases respectively, with 16 bases between them. This CDR3 region has 13 residues. Germline CDR1 is SGHTA and CDR2 is FQGNSA. DNA for the CDR3: TGTGCCAGCACCCAAAACCCGACAGCCGAGCAGTACTTC. Translated: CASTQNPTAEQYF.

The chain couples TRBV5-1 to TRBJ1-1; D gene uncertain. V gave up 1 base and J gave up 5 bases, with 9 bases separating them. This CDR3 is 13 amino acids long. The V gene's germline CDR1 is SGHRS and CDR2 YFSETQ. The chain's CDR3 is CASSLTFGTEAFF. CDR3 nucleotide sequence: TGCGCCAGCAGCTTGACTTTCGGGACTGAAGCTTTCTTT.

This clone occurred many times. V and J are TRBV19 and TRBJ1-5; D gene unclear. This CDR3 is built from 12 residues. Between the trimmed V and J ends, which lost 3 bases and 7 bases, there was a span of 7 bases. Germline CDR1 and CDR2: LNHDA and SQIVND (reference sequence). CDR3 amino acids: CASSMLGQPQHF. The CDR3 nucleotides read TGTGCCAGTAGTATGTTGGGACAGCCCCAGCATTTT.

V usage is TRBV4-3 and J usage is TRBJ2-7; D perhaps matches TRBD1 (6 bases). This CDR3 has 15 amino acids. CDR1 is LGHNA and CDR2 is YSLEER in the germline V gene. V lost 2 bases and J 2 bases, leaving 13 bases between the germline ends. The CDR3 loop reads CASSQQQRGTYEQYF. CDR3 bases: TGCGCCAGCAGCCAACAACAAAGGGGGACCTACGAGCAGTACTTC.

The sample holds many counts of this clone. The rearrangement uses TRBV10-1 and TRBJ2-1; tentatively, D is TRBD2 (6 bases). The CDR3 runs 15 residues. The germline V gene encodes CDR1 WNHNN and CDR2 SYGVQD (reference sequence). V shed 0 bases and J shed 7 bases, with 13 bases lying between them. The CDR3 here is CASSESEGNRNEQFF. DNA of the CDR3: TGCGCCAGCAGTGAGTCGGAGGGGAATAGGAATGAGCAGTTCTTC.

At least ten counts were recorded for this clone. The chain links TRBV2 to TRBJ1-5; no reliable D call. Deletions cut 2 bases from V and 9 bases from J, with 5 bases between. Germline-derived CDR1 and CDR2 are SNHLY and FYNNEI. This CDR3 has 11 amino acids. The CDR3 sequence: CASSERGPQHF. The CDR3 coding sequence is TGTGCCAGCAGTGAAAGAGGGCCCCAGCATTTT.

The genes are TRBV18 and TRBJ1-2; TRBD1 might be the D (5 bases). Trimming cost V 3 bases and J 4 bases, with 18 bases left between them. Germline CDR1 KGHSH, CDR2 LQKENI. The CDR3 spans 16 residues. The CDR3 sequence is CASSPDPGRRVYGYTF. CDR3 nucleotides: TGTGCCAGCTCACCTGATCCGGGACGGAGAGTCTATGGCTACACCTTC.

V and J are TRBV6-1 and TRBJ1-5; possibly TRBD1 for D (5 bases). The germline V and J ends were trimmed by 4 bases and 1 base, with 14 bases remaining between them. The CDR3 consists of 16 residues. Germline V gene lookup returns CDR1 MNHNS and CDR2 SASEGT. This CDR3 is CASSGDRWGSNQPQHF. CDR3 nucleotides: TGTGCCAGCAGTGGTGACAGATGGGGAAGCAATCAGCCCCAGCATTTT.

The chain employs TRBV11-2 and TRBJ2-3, with D maybe TRBD2 (6 bases). The CDR3 sequence is 14 residues long. Trimming took 4 bases from V and 7 from J, leaving 15 bases between them. Germline CDR1 is SGHAT and CDR2 is FQNNGV. The DNA of the CDR3 is TGTGCCAGCAGCTCTTTGGGGGAGGCTAATACGCAGTATTTT. This encodes CASSSLGEANTQYF. Full variable domain (outside the CDR3, taken from reference TRBV11-2 and TRBJ2-3): EAGVAQSPRYKIIEKRQSVAFWCNPISGHATLYWYQQILGQGPKLLIQFQNNGVVDDSQLPKDRFSAERLKGVDSTLKIQPAKLEDSAVYLCASSSLGEANTQYFGPGTRLTVL.

V is TRBV28 and J is TRBJ2-7; no definite D call. This CDR3 contains 15 residues. Germline CDR1 MDHEN, CDR2 SYDVKM. V gave up 6 bases and J gave up 1 base, with 16 bases separating them. CDR3 sequence (DNA): TGTGCCAGCAGGTTCGACACTTTATCTTCCTACGAGCAGTACTTC. As protein: CASRFDTLSSYEQYF.